What follows is one T cell receptor beta chain and its context. No antigen is known for it. Nothing much larger sits one base from this clone, and base qualities are not available. The sample comes from a study of siplizumab effects on memory and regulatory T cells (dated by TCRdb to about 2019). With respect to the entire study: The study looked at the effect of siplizumab, an anti-CD2 antibody, on alloreactive T-cell subsets in allogeneic mixed lymphocyte reactions made from human PBMCs.

In a few donor pairs, further sequencing was done on unstimulated CD8+ naive, CD4+ memory, CD8+ TEMRA, CD4+ naive and CD8+ effector memory subsets. Sorted unstimulated T cells and proliferating T cells recovered from mixed lymphocyte reactions were subjected to TCRbeta CDR3 sequencing. Fresh whole blood from roughly 10 HLA-typed healthy donors was used to isolate PBMCs. Overall results and qualifications from the work: Roughly 80-97% of proliferating CD4+ or CD8+ clones could not be assigned a naive or memory phenotype. In reactions with siplizumab, an average of approximately 69% of mappable alloreactive CD4+ clones were Treg-derived, compared with 26.9% in control reactions. Unstimulated naive T cells appeared more diverse than memory T cells, and naive cells seemed to contribute substantially to the alloresponse. Whether proliferating Tregs from siplizumab cultures were suppressive was not functionally confirmed. The cumulative frequency of alloreactive sequences traceable to unstimulated CD4+ memory T cells was significantly reduced by siplizumab. Because sequences below about 10^-5 frequency were poorly captured, only a minor fraction of alloreactive clones could be mapped to unstimulated subsets.

Libraries came from the immunoSEQ multiplex PCR assay. Each sample had roughly 90,000 TCR templates assayed by the deep sequencing platform. Genomic DNA extracted from sorted T cells was used for TCRbeta CDR3 sequencing. In the source study's methods: Clonal analysis of TCRbeta CDR3 data was done in the R programming language. Alloreactive CD4+ and CD8+ clones were defined by comparing unstimulated samples with post-reaction CFSE-low samples. Alloreactive CD4+ clones were assigned to regulatory or non-regulatory origin by matching sequences to sorted unstimulated Treg and non-Treg repertoires. Held by TCRdb, this immuneACCESS table contains in-frame sequences only and omits some clones. Under half of the omission traces to an unresolved V gene where checked; the cause of the rest is unknown. The V and J calls and the clone size are those of that table, but D and trimming were determined from the DNA. This sample is represented by about 50,000 clones; just over 95% of them were singletons. The top ten hold about 1% of the sample.

The sequencing input was naive CD8+ T cells sorted from blood. Reading the label with the study, this specimen's cell subset or site is: unstimulated naive T cells. The receptor's source is a human donor in good health.

The CDR3 protein: CASRYIGGDTDTQYF. The nucleotides read TGTGCCAGCAGATATATCGGGGGGGACACAGATACGCAGTATTTT. This receptor chain uses TRBV7-9 and TRBJ2-3; 8 bases in between match TRBD2. The CDR1 and CDR2 encoded by the germline V gene (reference sequence) are SEHNR and FQNEAQ. Compared with germline, V lacks 6 bases and J lacks 2 bases; bases without a gene match: 7. The CDR3 covers 15 residues, taking in both the cysteine and the phenylalanine. The kept DNA is CDR3 alone, 45 bases in frame from the first base.